This T cell receptor (beta chain) appears in the sequencing data of a study of T cell responses to AZD1222 COVID-19 vaccine. General study results and limits: Donors were largely white British and mainly female; clonal diversity was possibly underestimated. Following two doses of AZD1222, Spike-specific TCR breadth and depth rose. Only a handful of AZD1222 recipients were seropositive at baseline.

Details on this clone: Its target is unknown.

Germline CDR1 is DFQATT and CDR2 is SNEGSKA (reference sequence). This CDR3 has 11 residues. With 5 bases removed from V and 8 bases from J, the gap between germline ends came to 12 bases. Using immunoSEQ multiplex PCR, the repertoire was profiled, and TCRdb retains in-frame clones only, with some absent. The sample holds approximately 300,000 clones, around 93% seen once. This sample comprised peripheral blood, obtained 28 days after the second AZD1222 dose. The chain uses TRBV20-1 and TRBJ1-2, with D perhaps TRBD1 (5 bases). This clonotype was sampled from an adult who received the AZD1222 COVID-19 vaccine. The CDR3 DNA reads as TGCAGTGCTCCCGGGGCAAACGGCTACACCTTC. Translating gives CSAPGANGYTF.